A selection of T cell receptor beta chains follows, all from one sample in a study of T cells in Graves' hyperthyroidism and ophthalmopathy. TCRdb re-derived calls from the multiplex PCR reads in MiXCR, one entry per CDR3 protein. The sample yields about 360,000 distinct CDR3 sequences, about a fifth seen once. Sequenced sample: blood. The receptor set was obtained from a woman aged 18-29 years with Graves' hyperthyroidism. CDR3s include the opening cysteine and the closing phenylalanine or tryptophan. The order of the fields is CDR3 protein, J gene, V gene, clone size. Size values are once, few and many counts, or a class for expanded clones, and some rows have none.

CDR3aa: CASSLGVGGGYGYTF
j_gene: TRBJ1-2
v_gene: TRBV5-1
abundance: many

CDR3aa: CASSGTSGGPWTGELFF
j_gene: TRBJ2-2
v_gene: TRBV10-1
abundance: NA

CDR3aa: CASSYQTSGLYEQYF
j_gene: TRBJ2-7
v_gene: TRBV6-5
abundance: few

CDR3aa: CSAPIGTDNYGYTF
j_gene: TRBJ1-2
v_gene: TRBV20-1
abundance: NA

CDR3aa: CASSYVANLGGYTF
j_gene: TRBJ1-2
v_gene: TRBV6-5
abundance: many

CDR3aa: CASSDRSRQETQYF
j_gene: TRBJ2-5
v_gene: TRBV5-1
abundance: many

CDR3aa: CAWSIGPPGYDGYTF
j_gene: TRBJ1-2
v_gene: TRBV30
abundance: many

CDR3aa: CASSFYKTEAFF
j_gene: TRBJ1-1
v_gene: TRBV12-3/TRBV12-4
abundance: many

CDR3aa: CASSESARGTEAFF
j_gene: TRBJ1-1
v_gene: TRBV6-1
abundance: many

CDR3aa: CASSQYQGAGTGGYTF
j_gene: TRBJ1-2
v_gene: TRBV4-1
abundance: NA

CDR3aa: CASSQGSFGGRDQIPYF
j_gene: TRBJ2-7
v_gene: TRBV4-1
abundance: NA

CDR3aa: CASSLAKRAGYYNEQFF
j_gene: TRBJ2-1
v_gene: TRBV5-1
abundance: NA

CDR3aa: CASLTTAKRHTGELFF
j_gene: TRBJ2-2
v_gene: TRBV18
abundance: NA

CDR3aa: CSVEEGANTEAFF
j_gene: TRBJ1-1
v_gene: TRBV29-1
abundance: many

CDR3aa: CASSPVPRRGTSSYEQYF
j_gene: TRBJ2-7
v_gene: TRBV28
abundance: many

CDR3aa: CATSSAGTGVGETQYF
j_gene: TRBJ2-5
v_gene: TRBV15
abundance: NA

CDR3aa: CSAPTGGLNTEAFF
j_gene: TRBJ1-1
v_gene: TRBV20-1
abundance: many

CDR3aa: CASSSPGVDTGELFF
j_gene: TRBJ2-2
v_gene: TRBV28
abundance: many

CDR3aa: CASSIAGRAEIEAFF
j_gene: TRBJ1-1
v_gene: TRBV19
abundance: NA

CDR3aa: CASSLYGQVSYEQYF
j_gene: TRBJ2-7
v_gene: TRBV28
abundance: many

CDR3aa: CASSRDLDAEAFF
j_gene: TRBJ1-1
v_gene: TRBV2
abundance: many

CDR3aa: CASSSHRLNTGELFF
j_gene: TRBJ2-2
v_gene: TRBV7-2
abundance: NA

CDR3aa: CASSESPWSPQFYRTGELFF
j_gene: TRBJ2-2
v_gene: TRBV2
abundance: many

CDR3aa: CSVVENYEQYF
j_gene: TRBJ2-7
v_gene: TRBV29-1
abundance: few

CDR3aa: CSARNTGNTEAFF
j_gene: TRBJ1-1
v_gene: TRBV20-1
abundance: many

CDR3aa: CASSLASGGVSYEQYF
j_gene: TRBJ2-7
v_gene: TRBV7-2
abundance: many

CDR3aa: CASSRRGGTGPSGNTIYF
j_gene: TRBJ1-3
v_gene: TRBV3-1
abundance: NA

CDR3aa: CSAKRDSPYEQYF
j_gene: TRBJ2-7
v_gene: TRBV20-1
abundance: many

CDR3aa: CASSLDGEGYEQYF
j_gene: TRBJ2-7
v_gene: TRBV7-8
abundance: NA

CDR3aa: CASSMTAHYLYGYTF
j_gene: TRBJ1-2
v_gene: TRBV7-8
abundance: many

CDR3aa: CASTLKGAGLGNQPQHF
j_gene: TRBJ1-5
v_gene: TRBV7-8
abundance: once

CDR3aa: CAWSVERKQYF
j_gene: TRBJ2-3
v_gene: TRBV30
abundance: many

CDR3aa: CATSRPGPNTEAFF
j_gene: TRBJ1-1
v_gene: TRBV15
abundance: many

CDR3aa: CASSGGQGAPPDNQPQHF
j_gene: TRBJ1-5
v_gene: TRBV2
abundance: NA

CDR3aa: CASSYRGRGDEQYF
j_gene: TRBJ2-7
v_gene: TRBV7-8
abundance: many

CDR3aa: CASSLTGVSDTQYF
j_gene: TRBJ2-3
v_gene: TRBV11-2
abundance: few

CDR3aa: CASTKTTTGELFF
j_gene: TRBJ2-2
v_gene: TRBV2
abundance: many

CDR3aa: CASSDRSFRTGQETQYF
j_gene: TRBJ2-5
v_gene: TRBV28
abundance: many

CDR3aa: CASIGFGQGPYGYTF
j_gene: TRBJ1-2
v_gene: TRBV2
abundance: NA

CDR3aa: CASSELQNTEAFF
j_gene: TRBJ1-1
v_gene: TRBV18
abundance: many

CDR3aa: CSARVIETQYF
j_gene: TRBJ2-5
v_gene: TRBV20-1
abundance: many

CDR3aa: CSARDGGMETGELFF
j_gene: TRBJ2-2
v_gene: TRBV20-1
abundance: many